This T cell receptor beta chain comes out of a study of T cell changes during pregnancy in multiple sclerosis. TCRdb's copy holds only in-frame clones and misses some; the assay was immunoSEQ multiplex PCR. Here the sample spans over 35,000 clones, over 75% being singletons. Germline CDR1 MDHEN, CDR2 SYDVKM. This CDR3 spans 15 amino acids. V was pared by 5 bases and J by 0 bases, with 13 bases between. The receptor was isolated from a female donor in good health, enrolled as a control in a pregnancy study. The chain combines TRBV28 with TRBJ1-1; weak D call: TRBD1 (6 bases). The source material was CD4+ T cells from peripheral blood mononuclear cells, sampled in the first trimester of pregnancy. CDR3 protein: CASSPSTGVNTEAFF. As DNA, the CDR3 is TGTGCCAGCAGTCCCTCGACAGGAGTGAACACTGAAGCTTTCTTT.